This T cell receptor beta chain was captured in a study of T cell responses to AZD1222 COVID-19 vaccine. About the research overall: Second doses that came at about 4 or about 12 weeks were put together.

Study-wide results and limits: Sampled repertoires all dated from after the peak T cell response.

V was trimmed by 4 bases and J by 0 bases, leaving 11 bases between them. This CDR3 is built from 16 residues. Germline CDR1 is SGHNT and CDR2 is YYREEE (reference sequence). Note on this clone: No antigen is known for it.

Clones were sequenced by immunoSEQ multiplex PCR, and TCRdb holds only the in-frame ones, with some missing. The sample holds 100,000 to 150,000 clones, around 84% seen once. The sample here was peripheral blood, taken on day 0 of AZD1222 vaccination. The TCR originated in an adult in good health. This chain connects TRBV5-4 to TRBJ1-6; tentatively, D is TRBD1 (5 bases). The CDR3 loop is CASSLDSRSYNSPLHF. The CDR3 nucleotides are TGTGCCAGCAGCCTTGACAGCCGCTCCTATAATTCACCCCTCCACTTT.